These 6 T cell receptor beta chains were all obtained from the same sample, sequenced in a study of beta chain features in type 1 diabetes. Expressed TCRB transcripts were sequenced because the entire RNA isolate underwent reverse transcription. Here immunoSEQ multiplex PCR was the method, and the copy in TCRdb shows in-frame clones only, minus some. The profile covers 110,000 to 150,000 clones, with 9.2% appearing a single time and around 0.63% taken by the ten largest. The source material was central memory CD4+ T cells from blood. Every receptor here comes from a man younger than 35 in good health.

The chain has TRBV11-2 and TRBJ2-4; TRBD1 is a possible D gene (6 bases). This CDR3 spans 14 amino acids. Trimming removed 3 bases at V and 5 bases at J, with 11 bases between. In germline, CDR1 is SGHAT, CDR2 FQNNGV. CDR3 bases: TGTGCCAGCAGCTTGGCAGGGGCGGAAAACATTCAGTACTTC. Translating gives CASSLAGAENIQYF.

In DNA, the CDR3 is TGTGCCAGCAGCTTATCCACAGAGCAAAGAAACACCATATATTTT. Translation: CASSLSTEQRNTIYF. The chain couples TRBV7-9 to TRBJ1-3, with unresolved D. Trimming shortened V by 2 bases and J by 5 bases, and 13 bases separated the two germline ends. CDR3 length: 15 amino acids. Germline assignment: CDR1 SEHNR and CDR2 FQNEAQ (reference sequence).

The rearrangement links TRBV6-5 to TRBJ1-2; TRBD1 is a possible D gene (5 bases). The CDR3 is 14 residues long. V was trimmed by 5 bases and J by 8 bases, leaving 18 bases between them. Germline CDR1 and CDR2: MNHEY and SVGAGI. The CDR3 here is CASSPTTGHKGYTF. Here the CDR3 DNA reads TGTGCCAGCAGTCCTACCACAGGCCATAAAGGCTACACCTTC.

This chain's CDR3 is CASSFRDRPTGELFF. The CDR3, as DNA: TGTGCCAGCAGCTTCCGGGACAGGCCCACCGGGGAGCTGTTTTTT. The gene calls are TRBV11-3 and TRBJ2-2, with 8 bases aligning to TRBD1. V shed 3 bases, J shed 4 bases, and the junction held 4 bases outside the gene matches. The germline gives CDR1 SGHNT, CDR2 YENEEA. The CDR3 has 15 amino acids.

The chain is built from TRBV7-3 and TRBJ2-3, with 9 nucleotides matching TRBD2. Germline V lookup: CDR1 SGHTA, CDR2 FQGTGA. The CDR3 extends over 16 amino acids. V was clipped by 2 bases and J by 3 bases; unmatched bases: 6. CDR3 in DNA: TGTGCCAGCAGCTTAGGCGCGGGGGGGCATACAGATACGCAGTATTTT. This codes for CASSLGAGGHTDTQYF. The full variable domain, in which reference TRBV7-3 and TRBJ2-3 provide the parts outside the CDR3, is GAGVSQTPSNKVTEKGKYVELRCDPISGHTALYWYRQSLGQGPEFLIYFQGTGAADDSGLPNDRFFAVRPEGSVSTLKIQRTERGDSAVYLCASSLGAGGHTDTQYFGPGTRLTVL.

This clone was observed a single time. V usage is TRBV4-3 and J usage is TRBJ1-4, with TRBD1 as a possible D gene (5 bases). Trimming took off 1 base at V and 11 bases at J, with 20 bases between the two ends. Germline values: CDR1 LGHNA, CDR2 YSLEER. The CDR3 length is 16 residues. Written as DNA, the CDR3 is TGCGCCAGCAGCCAAGGGGGGGGGTTCAGCGGAAGCAAACTGTTTTTT. This encodes CASSQGGGFSGSKLFF.